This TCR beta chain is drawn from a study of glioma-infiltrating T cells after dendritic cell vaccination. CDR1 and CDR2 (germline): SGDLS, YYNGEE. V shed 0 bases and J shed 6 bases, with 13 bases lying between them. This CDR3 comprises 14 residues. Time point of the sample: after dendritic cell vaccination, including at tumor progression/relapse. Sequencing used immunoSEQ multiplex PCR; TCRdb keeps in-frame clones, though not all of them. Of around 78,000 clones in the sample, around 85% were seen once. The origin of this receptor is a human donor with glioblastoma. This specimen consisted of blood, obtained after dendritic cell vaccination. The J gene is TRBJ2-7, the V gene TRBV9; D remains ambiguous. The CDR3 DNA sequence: TGTGCCAGCAGCGTAGGAGAATTATTCTCCGAGCAGTACTTC. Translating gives CASSVGELFSEQYF. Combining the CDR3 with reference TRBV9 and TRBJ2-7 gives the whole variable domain DSGVTQTPKHLITATGQRVTLRCSPRSGDLSVYWYQQSLDQGLQFLIQYYNGEERAKGNILERFSAQQFPDLHSELNLSSLELGDSALYFCASSVGELFSEQYFGPGTRLTVT.